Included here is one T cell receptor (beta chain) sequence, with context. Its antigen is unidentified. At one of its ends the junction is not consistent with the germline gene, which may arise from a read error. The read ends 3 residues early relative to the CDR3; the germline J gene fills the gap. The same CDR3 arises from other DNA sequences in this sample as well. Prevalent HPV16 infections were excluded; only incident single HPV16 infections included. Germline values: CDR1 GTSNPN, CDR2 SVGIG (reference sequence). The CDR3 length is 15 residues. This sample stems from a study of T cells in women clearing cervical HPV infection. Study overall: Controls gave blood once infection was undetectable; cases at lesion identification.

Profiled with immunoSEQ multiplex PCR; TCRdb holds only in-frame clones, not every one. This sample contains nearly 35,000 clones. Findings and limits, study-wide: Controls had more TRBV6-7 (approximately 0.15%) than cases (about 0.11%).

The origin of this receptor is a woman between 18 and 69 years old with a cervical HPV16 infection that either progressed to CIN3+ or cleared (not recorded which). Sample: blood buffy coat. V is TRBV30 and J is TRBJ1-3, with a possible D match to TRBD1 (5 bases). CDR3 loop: CAWKGIRASGNTIYF. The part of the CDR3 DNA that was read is TGTGCCTGGAAGGGGATCAGGGCTTCGGGAAACACA.